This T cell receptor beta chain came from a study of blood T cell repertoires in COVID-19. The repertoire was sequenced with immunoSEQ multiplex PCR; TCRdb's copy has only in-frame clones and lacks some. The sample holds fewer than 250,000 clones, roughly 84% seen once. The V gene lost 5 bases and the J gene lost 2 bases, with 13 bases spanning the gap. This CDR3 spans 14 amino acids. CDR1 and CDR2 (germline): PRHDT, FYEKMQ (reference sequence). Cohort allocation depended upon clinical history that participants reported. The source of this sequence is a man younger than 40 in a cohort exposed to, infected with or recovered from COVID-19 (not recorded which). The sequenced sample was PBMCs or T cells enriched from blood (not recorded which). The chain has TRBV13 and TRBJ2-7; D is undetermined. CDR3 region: CASSGVASPYEQYF. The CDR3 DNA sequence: TGTGCCAGCAGCGGAGTAGCAAGCCCCTACGAGCAGTACTTC.